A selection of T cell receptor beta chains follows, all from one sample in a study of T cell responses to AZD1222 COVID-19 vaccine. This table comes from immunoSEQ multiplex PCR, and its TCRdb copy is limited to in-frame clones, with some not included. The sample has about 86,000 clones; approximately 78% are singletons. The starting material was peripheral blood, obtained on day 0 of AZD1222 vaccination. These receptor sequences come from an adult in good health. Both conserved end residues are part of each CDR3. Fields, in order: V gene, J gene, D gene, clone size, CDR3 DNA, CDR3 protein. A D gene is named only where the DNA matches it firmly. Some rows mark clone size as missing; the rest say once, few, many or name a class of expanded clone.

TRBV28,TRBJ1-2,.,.,TGTGCCAGCAGTTTAAACTATGGCTACACCTTC,CASSLNYGYTF
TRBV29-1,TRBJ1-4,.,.,TGCAGCGTTGAAGGACAGGCCGATGAAAAACTGTTTTTT,CSVEGQADEKLFF
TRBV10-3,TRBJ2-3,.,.,TGTGCCACCAACCGACTCATGTCGCGCACAGATACGCAGTATTTT,CATNRLMSRTDTQYF
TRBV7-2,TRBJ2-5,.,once,TGTGCCAGCAGCTTACCAGGATTGATTGAGACCCAGTACTTC,CASSLPGLIETQYF
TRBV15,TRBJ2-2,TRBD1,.,TGTGCCACCAGCAGAGATGGACAGGGCTACGGCGGGGAGCTGTTTTTT,CATSRDGQGYGGELFF
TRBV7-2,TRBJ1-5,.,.,TGTGCCAGCAGCTTAGATTGGGGTTACAATCAGCCCCAGCATTTT,CASSLDWGYNQPQHF
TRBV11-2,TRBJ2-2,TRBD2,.,TGTGCCAGCAGCTTAGATGGGGGACGGCGGGAGTTCACCGGGGAGCTGTTTTTT,CASSLDGGRREFTGELFF
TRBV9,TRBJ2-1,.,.,TGTGCCAGCAGCAGGCGGAGCTCCTACAATGAGCAGTTCTTC,CASSRRSSYNEQFF
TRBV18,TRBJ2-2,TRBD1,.,TGTGCCAGCTCACCGGGACAGGTCACCGGGGAGCTGTTTTTT,CASSPGQVTGELFF
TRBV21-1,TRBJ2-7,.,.,TGTGCCAGCAGCAAGGACACTAGCGGGGGGGAGTACGAGCAGTACTTC,CASSKDTSGGEYEQYF
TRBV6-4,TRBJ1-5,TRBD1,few,TGTGCCAGCAGTGACAGGGGGCGCGGAGAGCAGCCCCAGCATTTT,CASSDRGRGEQPQHF
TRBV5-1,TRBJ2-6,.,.,TGCGCCAGCAGCAACCACCAGGGGTCTGGGGCCAACGTCCTGACTTTC,CASSNHQGSGANVLTF
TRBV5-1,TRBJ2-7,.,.,TGCGCCAGCAGCTTGATCGGGTACGAGCAGTACTTC,CASSLIGYEQYF
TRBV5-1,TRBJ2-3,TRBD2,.,TGCGCCAGCGCCGGGACTAGCGGTACAGATACGCAGTATTTT,CASAGTSGTDTQYF
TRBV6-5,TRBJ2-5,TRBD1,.,TGTGCCAGCAGTTACTCCGGGACAGGGAGGGAGACCCAGTACTTC,CASSYSGTGRETQYF
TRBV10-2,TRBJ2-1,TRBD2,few,TGCGCCAGCAGTCTTTGGCGGGAGGGGAATGAGCAGTTCTTC,CASSLWREGNEQFF
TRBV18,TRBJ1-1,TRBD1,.,TGTGCCAGCTCACCACCCGGGACAGGGGGCACTGAAGCTTTCTTT,CASSPPGTGGTEAFF
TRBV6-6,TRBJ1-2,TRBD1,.,TGTGCCAGCAGTTACCCACAGGGGAATGGCTACACCTTC,CASSYPQGNGYTF
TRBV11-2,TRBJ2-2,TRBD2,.,TGTGCCAGCAGCTTAACTAGCGGGAGATCTCCCGGGGAGCTGTTTTTT,CASSLTSGRSPGELFF
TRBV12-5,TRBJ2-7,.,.,TGTGCTAGTGGTTTGAGAGGTCGGCCTGAGAGCTCCTACGAGCAGTACTTC,CASGLRGRPESSYEQYF